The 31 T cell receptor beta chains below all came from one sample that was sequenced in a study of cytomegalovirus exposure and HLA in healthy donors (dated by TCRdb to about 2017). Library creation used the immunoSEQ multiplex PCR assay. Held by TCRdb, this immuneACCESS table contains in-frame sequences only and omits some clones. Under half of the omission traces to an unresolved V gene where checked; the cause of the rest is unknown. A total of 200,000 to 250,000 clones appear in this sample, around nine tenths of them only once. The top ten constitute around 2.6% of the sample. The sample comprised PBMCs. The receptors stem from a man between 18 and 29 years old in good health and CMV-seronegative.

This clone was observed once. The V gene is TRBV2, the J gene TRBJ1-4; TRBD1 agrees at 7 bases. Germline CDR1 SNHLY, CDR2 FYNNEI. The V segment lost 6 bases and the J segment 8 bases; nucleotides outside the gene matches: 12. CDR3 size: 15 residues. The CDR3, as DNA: TGTGCCAGCAGAACCCGGGACAGAATCGGGGAAAAACTGTTTTTT. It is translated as CASRTRDRIGEKLFF.

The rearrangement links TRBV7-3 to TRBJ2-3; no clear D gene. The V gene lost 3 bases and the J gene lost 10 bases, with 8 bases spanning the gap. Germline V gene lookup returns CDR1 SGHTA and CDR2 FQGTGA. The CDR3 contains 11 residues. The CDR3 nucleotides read TGTGCCAGCAGCTTCGGGTTTCCGCAGTATTTT. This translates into CASSFGFPQYF.

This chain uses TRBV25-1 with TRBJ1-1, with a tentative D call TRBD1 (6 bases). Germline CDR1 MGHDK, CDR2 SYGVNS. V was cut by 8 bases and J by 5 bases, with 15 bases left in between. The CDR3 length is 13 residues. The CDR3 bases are TGTGCCAGCGAGTCAGGGGCTGTTACTGAAGCTTTCTTT. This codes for CASESGAVTEAFF.

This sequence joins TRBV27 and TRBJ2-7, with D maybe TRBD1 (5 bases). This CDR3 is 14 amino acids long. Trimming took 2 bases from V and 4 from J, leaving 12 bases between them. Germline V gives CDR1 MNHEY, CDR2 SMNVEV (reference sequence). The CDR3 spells CASSLKWQGYEQYF. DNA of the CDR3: TGTGCCAGCAGTTTAAAGTGGCAGGGATACGAGCAGTACTTC.

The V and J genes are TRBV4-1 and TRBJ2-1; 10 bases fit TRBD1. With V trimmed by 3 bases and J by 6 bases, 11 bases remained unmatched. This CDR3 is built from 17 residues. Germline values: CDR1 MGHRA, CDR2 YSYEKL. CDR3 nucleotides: TGCGCCAGCAGCCAGGGGGCCGGGACAGGGGTTGGCAATGAGCAGTTCTTC. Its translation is CASSQGAGTGVGNEQFF.

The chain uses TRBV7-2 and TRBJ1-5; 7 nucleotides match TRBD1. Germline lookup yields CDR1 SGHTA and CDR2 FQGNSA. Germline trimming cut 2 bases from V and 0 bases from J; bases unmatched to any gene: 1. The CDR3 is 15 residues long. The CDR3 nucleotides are TGTGCCAGCAGCTTAAGACAGGGTAGCAATCAGCCCCAGCATTTT. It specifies CASSLRQGSNQPQHF.

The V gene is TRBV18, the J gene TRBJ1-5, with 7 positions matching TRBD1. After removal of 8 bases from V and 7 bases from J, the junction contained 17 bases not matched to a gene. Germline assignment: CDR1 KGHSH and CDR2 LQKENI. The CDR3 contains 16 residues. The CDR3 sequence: CASAKGGAMLGQPQHF. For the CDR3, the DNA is TGTGCCAGCGCTAAAGGGGGCGCGATGTTGGGGCAGCCCCAGCATTTT.

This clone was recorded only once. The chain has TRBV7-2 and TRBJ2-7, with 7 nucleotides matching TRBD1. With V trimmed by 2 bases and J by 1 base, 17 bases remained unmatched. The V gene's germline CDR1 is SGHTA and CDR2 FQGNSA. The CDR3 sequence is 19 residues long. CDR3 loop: CASSLTINRPGQRSYEQYF. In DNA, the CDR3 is TGTGCCAGCAGCTTAACGATTAACCGGCCGGGACAGAGATCCTACGAGCAGTACTTC.

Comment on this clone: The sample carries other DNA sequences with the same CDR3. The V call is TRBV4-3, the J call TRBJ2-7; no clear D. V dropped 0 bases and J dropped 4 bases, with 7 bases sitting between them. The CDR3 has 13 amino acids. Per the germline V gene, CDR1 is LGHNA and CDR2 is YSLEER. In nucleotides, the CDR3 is TGCGCCAGCAGCCAAGAACGAGGTTACGAGCAGTACTTC. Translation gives CASSQERGYEQYF.

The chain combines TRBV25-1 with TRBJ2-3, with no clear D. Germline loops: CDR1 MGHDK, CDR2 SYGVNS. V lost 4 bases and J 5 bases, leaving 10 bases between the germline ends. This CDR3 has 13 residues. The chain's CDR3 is CASSGRVGDTQYF. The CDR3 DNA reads TGTGCCAGCAGTGGCCGGGTTGGAGATACGCAGTATTTT.

The DNA of the CDR3 is TGTGCCAGCAGTGGGAGAACGCGTGGAAACACCATATATTTT. Amino acid sequence: CASSGRTRGNTIYF. V gene TRBV5-6 combines with J gene TRBJ1-3; D not resolved. CDR1 and CDR2 from the germline V gene are SGHDT and YYEEEE. V gave up 5 bases and J gave up 3 bases, with 12 bases separating them. The CDR3 is 14 amino acids.

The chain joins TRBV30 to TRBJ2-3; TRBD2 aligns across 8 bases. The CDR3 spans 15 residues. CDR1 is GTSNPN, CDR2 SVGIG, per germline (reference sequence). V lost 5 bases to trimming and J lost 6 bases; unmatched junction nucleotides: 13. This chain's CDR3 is CAWGAGTSLNDTQYF. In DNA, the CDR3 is TGTGCCTGGGGGGCTGGGACTAGTCTCAACGATACGCAGTATTTT. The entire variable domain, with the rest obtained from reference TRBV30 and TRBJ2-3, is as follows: SQTIHQWPATLVQPVGSPLSLECTVEGTSNPNLYWYRQAAGRGLQLLFYSVGIGQISSEVPQNLSASRPQDRQFILSSKKLLLSDSGFYLCAWGAGTSLNDTQYFGPGTRLTVL.

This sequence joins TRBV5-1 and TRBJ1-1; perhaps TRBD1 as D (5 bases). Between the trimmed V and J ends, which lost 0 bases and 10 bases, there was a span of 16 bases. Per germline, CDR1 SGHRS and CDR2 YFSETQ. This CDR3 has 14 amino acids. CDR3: CASSLDKAGFGAFF. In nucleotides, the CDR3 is TGCGCCAGCAGCTTGGATAAGGCAGGGTTCGGAGCTTTCTTT.

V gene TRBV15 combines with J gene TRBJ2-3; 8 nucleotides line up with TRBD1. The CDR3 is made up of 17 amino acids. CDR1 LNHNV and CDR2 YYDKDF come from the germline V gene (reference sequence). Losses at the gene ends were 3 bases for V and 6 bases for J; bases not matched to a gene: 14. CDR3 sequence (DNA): TGTGCCACCAGCAGTGTATATTCAGGGGGCTCCTCCGATACGCAGTATTTT. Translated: CATSSVYSGGSSDTQYF.

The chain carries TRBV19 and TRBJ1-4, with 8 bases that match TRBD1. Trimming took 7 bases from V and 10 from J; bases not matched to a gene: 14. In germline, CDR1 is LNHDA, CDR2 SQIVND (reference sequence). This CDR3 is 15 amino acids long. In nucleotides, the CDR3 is TGTGCCAGTAATCTCTACAGGGGGAGCGCGTTAAAACTGTTTTTT. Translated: CASNLYRGSALKLFF.

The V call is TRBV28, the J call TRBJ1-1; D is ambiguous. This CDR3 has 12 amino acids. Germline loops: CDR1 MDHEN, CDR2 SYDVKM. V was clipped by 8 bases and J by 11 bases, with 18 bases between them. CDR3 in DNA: TGTGCCAGCGAAGACCTGAGGGAGGAGGCTTTCTTT. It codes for CASEDLREEAFF.

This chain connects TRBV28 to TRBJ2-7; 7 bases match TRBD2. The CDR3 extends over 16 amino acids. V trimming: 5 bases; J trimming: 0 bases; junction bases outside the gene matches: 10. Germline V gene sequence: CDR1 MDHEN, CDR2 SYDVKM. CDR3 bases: TGTGCCAGCAGTGACCCGGGGGAGGGGATCTCCTACGAGCAGTACTTC. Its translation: CASSDPGEGISYEQYF.

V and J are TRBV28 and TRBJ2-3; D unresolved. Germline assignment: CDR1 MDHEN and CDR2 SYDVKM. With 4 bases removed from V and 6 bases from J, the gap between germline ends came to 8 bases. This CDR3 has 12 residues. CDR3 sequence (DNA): TGTGCCAGCAGTTCCGCGCTGGATACGCAGTATTTT. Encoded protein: CASSSALDTQYF. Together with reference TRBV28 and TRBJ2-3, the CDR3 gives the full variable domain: DVKVTQSSRYLVKRTGEKVFLECVQDMDHENMFWYRQDPGLGLRLIYFSYDVKMKEKGDIPEGYSVSREKKERFSLILESASTNQTSMYLCASSSALDTQYFGPGTRLTVL.

The CDR3 reads CASSAAGADTQYF. CDR3 sequence (DNA): TGTGCCAGCAGCGCCGCAGGGGCAGATACGCAGTATTTT. The chain couples TRBV7-6 to TRBJ2-3, with D perhaps matching TRBD1 (6 bases). The V gene lost 5 bases and the J gene lost 4 bases, with 10 bases spanning the gap. There are 13 residues in the CDR3. CDR1 is SGHVS, CDR2 FNYEAQ, per germline. Variable domain in full (rest from reference TRBV7-6 and TRBJ2-3): GAGVSQSPRYKVTKRGQDVALRCDPISGHVSLYWYRQALGQGPEFLTYFNYEAQQDKSGLPNDRFSAERPEGSISTLTIQRTEQRDSAMYRCASSAAGADTQYFGPGTRLTVL.

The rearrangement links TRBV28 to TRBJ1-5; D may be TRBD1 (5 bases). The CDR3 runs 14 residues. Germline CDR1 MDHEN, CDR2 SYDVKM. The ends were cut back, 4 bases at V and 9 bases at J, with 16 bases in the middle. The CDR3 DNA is TGTGCCAGCAGTTACCCCTCGGGGGGTCGGCCCCAGCATTTT. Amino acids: CASSYPSGGRPQHF.

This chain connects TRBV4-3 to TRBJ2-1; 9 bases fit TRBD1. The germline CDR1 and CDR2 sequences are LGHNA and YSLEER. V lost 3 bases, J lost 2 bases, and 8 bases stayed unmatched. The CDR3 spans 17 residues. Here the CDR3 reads CASSHPSQGATYNEQFF. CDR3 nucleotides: TGCGCCAGCAGCCACCCTTCACAGGGGGCCACCTACAATGAGCAGTTCTTC.

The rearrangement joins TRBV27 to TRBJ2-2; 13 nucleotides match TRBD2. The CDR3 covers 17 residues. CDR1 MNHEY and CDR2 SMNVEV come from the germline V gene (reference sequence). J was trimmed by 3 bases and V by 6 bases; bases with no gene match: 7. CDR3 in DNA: TGTGCCAGCAGCCGACTAGCGGGAGGATTGGACACCGGGGAGCTGTTTTTT. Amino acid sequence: CASSRLAGGLDTGELFF.

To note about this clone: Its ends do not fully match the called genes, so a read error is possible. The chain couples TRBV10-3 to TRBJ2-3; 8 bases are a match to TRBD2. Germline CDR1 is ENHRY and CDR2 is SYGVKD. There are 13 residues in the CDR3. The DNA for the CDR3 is TGTGCCATCAGTGGGACTAGCAAAGATACGCAGTATTTT. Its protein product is CAISGTSKDTQYF.

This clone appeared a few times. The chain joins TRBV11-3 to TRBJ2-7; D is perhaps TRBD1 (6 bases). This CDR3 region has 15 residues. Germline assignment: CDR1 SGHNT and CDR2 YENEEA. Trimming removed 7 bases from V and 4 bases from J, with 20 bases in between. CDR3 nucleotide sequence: TGTGCCAGCAACAATCCTAAGAGGACAGTATACGAGCAGTACTTC. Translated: CASNNPKRTVYEQYF.

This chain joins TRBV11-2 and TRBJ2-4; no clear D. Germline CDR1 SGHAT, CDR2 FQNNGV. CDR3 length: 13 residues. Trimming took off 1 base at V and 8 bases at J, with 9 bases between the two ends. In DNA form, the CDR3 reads TGTGCCAGCAGCTTAGGAATCACAGACATTCAGTACTTC. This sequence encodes CASSLGITDIQYF.

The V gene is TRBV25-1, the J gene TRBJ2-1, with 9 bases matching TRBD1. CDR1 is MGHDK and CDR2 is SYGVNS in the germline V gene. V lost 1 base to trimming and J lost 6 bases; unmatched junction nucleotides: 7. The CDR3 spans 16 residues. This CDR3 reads CASSELSGTGINEQFF. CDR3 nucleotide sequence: TGTGCCAGCAGTGAATTATCCGGGACAGGGATCAATGAGCAGTTCTTC.

The CDR3 sequence is CASSLGGGASYNEQFF. Here the CDR3 DNA reads TGTGCCAGCAGCCTGGGCGGGGGGGCCTCCTACAATGAGCAGTTCTTC. The V gene is TRBV5-4, the J gene TRBJ2-1, with 9 positions matching TRBD2. The CDR3 is made up of 16 amino acids. Trimming at V came to 4 bases and at J to 0 bases, leaving 5 bases not matched to a gene. Germline CDR1 and CDR2: SGHNT and YYREEE (reference sequence).

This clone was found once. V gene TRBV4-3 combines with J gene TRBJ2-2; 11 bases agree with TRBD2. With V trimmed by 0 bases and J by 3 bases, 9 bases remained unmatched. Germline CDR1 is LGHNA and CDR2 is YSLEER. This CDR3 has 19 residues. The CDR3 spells CASSQERTLAGGHTGELFF. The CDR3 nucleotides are TGCGCCAGCAGCCAAGAAAGAACGCTAGCGGGGGGCCACACCGGGGAGCTGTTTTTT.

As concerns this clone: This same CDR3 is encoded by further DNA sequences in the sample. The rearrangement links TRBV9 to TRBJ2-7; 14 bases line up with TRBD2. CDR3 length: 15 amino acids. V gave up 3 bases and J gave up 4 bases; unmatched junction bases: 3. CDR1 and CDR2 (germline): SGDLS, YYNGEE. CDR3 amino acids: CASSEGLAGGYEQYF. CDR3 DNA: TGTGCCAGCAGCGAAGGACTAGCGGGAGGTTACGAGCAGTACTTC.

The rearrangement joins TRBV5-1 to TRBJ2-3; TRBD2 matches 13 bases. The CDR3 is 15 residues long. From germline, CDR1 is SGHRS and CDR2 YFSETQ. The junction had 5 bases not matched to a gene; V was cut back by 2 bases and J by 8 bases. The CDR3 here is CASSLTSGGAGTQYF. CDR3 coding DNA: TGCGCCAGCAGCTTAACTAGCGGGGGGGCAGGTACGCAGTATTTT. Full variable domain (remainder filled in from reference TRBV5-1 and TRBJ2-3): KAGVTQTPRYLIKTRGQQVTLSCSPISGHRSVSWYQQTPGQGLQFLFEYFSETQRNKGNFPGRFSGRQFSNSRSEMNVSTLELGDSALYLCASSLTSGGAGTQYFGPGTRLTVL.

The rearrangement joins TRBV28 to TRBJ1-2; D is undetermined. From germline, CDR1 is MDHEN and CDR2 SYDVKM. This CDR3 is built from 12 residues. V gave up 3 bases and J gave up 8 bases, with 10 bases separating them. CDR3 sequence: CASSFPTSGYTF. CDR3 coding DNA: TGTGCCAGCAGTTTTCCCACTTCAGGCTACACCTTC.